This T cell receptor beta chain was captured by sequencing in a study of blood T cell repertoires in COVID-19. From germline, CDR1 is SGHTA and CDR2 FQGTGA. The CDR3 contains 13 residues. J gave up 6 bases and V 1 base, and 2 bases lay outside the gene matches. Seattle researchers signed up patients amid active infection and tracked them longitudinally. Sequencing used immunoSEQ multiplex PCR; TCRdb keeps in-frame clones, though not all of them. The data hold roughly 230,000 clones, with around 87% observed a single time. The specimen was peripheral blood. The V and J genes are TRBV7-3 and TRBJ1-2; 7 bases are a match to TRBD1. The source is an older woman with COVID-19, enrolled during active disease. CDR3 loop: CASSLNRGDGYTF. The DNA of the CDR3 is TGTGCCAGCAGCTTAAACAGGGGTGATGGCTACACCTTC. The complete variable domain, with remaining parts taken from reference TRBV7-3 and TRBJ1-2, reads GAGVSQTPSNKVTEKGKYVELRCDPISGHTALYWYRQSLGQGPEFLIYFQGTGAADDSGLPNDRFFAVRPEGSVSTLKIQRTERGDSAVYLCASSLNRGDGYTFGSGTRLTVV.